These T cell receptor beta chains were read from a single sample in a study of OX40 agonist ivuxolimab in advanced cancers. The table came from immunoSEQ multiplex PCR; TCRdb's copy has only in-frame clones and leaves some out. The sample lists 25,000 to 35,000 clones, approximately 88% occurring once. The sequenced sample was CD4+ or CD8+ T cells sorted from blood, obtained in a trial of the OX40 agonist ivuxolimab. The receptors stem from an adult with an advanced solid tumor such as melanoma, head and neck, liver or kidney cancer. Both conserved end residues are part of each CDR3. Each record gives: clone size, V gene, D gene, J gene, CDR3 DNA, CDR3 protein. The D gene is left open where the match is weak. Clone size is not always given. Where it is, it says once, few, many or a class for expanded clones.

NA	TRBV7-8	TRBD1	TRBJ1-1	TGTGCCAGCAGCTTCTCCGGGGCAGGGGGCCTGGGTACTGAAGCTTTCTTT	CASSFSGAGGLGTEAFF
NA	TRBV11-2	TRBD2	TRBJ2-7	TGTGCCAGCAGCTCCGGACTAGCGCGGATCCAGTACTTC	CASSSGLARIQYF
NA	TRBV2	NA	TRBJ2-1	TGTGCCAGCATGTGGAGAGGTTATGAGCAGTTCTTC	CASMWRGYEQFF
NA	TRBV6-5	NA	TRBJ2-7	TGTGCCAGCAGTTACTTTGGACATACCTACGAGCAGTACTTC	CASSYFGHTYEQYF
NA	TRBV27	TRBD2	TRBJ2-4	TGTGCCAGCAGTAACGGGGGGGGAAACATTCAGTACTTC	CASSNGGGNIQYF
NA	TRBV6-4	NA	TRBJ2-7	TGTGCCAGCACCATCTCGTTCGTGGGATTCTCCTACGAGCAGTACTTC	CASTISFVGFSYEQYF
NA	TRBV29-1	NA	TRBJ2-1	TGCAGCGTTGAAACCTGGGAGGGGGGCAATGAGCAGTTCTTC	CSVETWEGGNEQFF
NA	TRBV28	NA	TRBJ2-7	TGTGCCAGCAGTTTGCAGGACCCACCCACCTACGAGCAGTACTTC	CASSLQDPPTYEQYF
NA	TRBV29-1	TRBD2	TRBJ2-1	TGCAGCGTTGTAGGACTAGCGGGATATAATGAGCAGTTCTTC	CSVVGLAGYNEQFF
NA	TRBV15	NA	TRBJ2-7	TGTGCCACCAGCACAGATTTCTCCTACGAGCAGTACTTC	CATSTDFSYEQYF
once	TRBV7-2	TRBD1	TRBJ1-2	TGTGCCAGCAGCTTAGCGACAGGGTATGGCTACACCTTC	CASSLATGYGYTF
NA	TRBV5-6	TRBD1	TRBJ2-6	TGTGCCAGCAGCTTCGGCAGGGGGCTGGGAGGGGCCAACGTCCTGACTTTC	CASSFGRGLGGANVLTF